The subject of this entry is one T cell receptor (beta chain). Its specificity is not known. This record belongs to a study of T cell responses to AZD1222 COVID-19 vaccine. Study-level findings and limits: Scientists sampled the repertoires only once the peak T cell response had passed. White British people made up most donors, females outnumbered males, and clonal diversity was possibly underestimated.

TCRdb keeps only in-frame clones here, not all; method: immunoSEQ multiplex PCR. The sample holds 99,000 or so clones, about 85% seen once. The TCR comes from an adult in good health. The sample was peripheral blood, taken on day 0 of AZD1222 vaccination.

This CDR3 reads CASRRTGHSLSPLHF. The CDR3 DNA reads TGTGCCAGCAGGAGGACTGGTCACTCGTTGTCACCCCTCCACTTT. The gene calls are TRBV5-8 and TRBJ1-6, with D hard to call. V gave up 5 bases and J gave up 10 bases, with 19 bases separating them. CDR3 length equals 15 residues. Germline V lookup: CDR1 SGHTS, CDR2 YDEGEE.